Presented here are 11 T cell receptor beta chains from one specimen sequenced in a study of beta chain features in type 1 diabetes. All of the isolated RNA was reverse transcribed, so expressed TCRB transcripts were sequenced. Clones were sequenced by immunoSEQ multiplex PCR, and TCRdb holds only the in-frame ones, with some missing. This sample has almost 350,000 clones, with around 7.6% found just once. The sample was central memory CD4+ T cells from blood. The receptors were sampled from a woman under 30 in good health.

This clone was recorded a few times. The chain is built from TRBV4-2 and TRBJ1-5; D is perhaps TRBD1 (5 bases). Germline assignment: CDR1 LGHNA and CDR2 YNFKEQ. This CDR3 region has 15 residues. Trimming took 5 bases from V and 4 from J, leaving 15 bases between them. The CDR3 coding sequence is TGTGCCAGCAGCGTGGGGGGGACCGAGAATCAGCCCCAGCATTTT. Translation gives CASSVGGTENQPQHF.

Of note for this clone: Other nucleotide sequences in the sample specify the same CDR3. V is TRBV28 and J is TRBJ2-7; TRBD2 is a possible D gene (6 bases). This CDR3 is 14 amino acids long. The V gene's germline CDR1 is MDHEN and CDR2 SYDVKM. Deletions cut 4 bases from V and 0 bases from J, with 10 bases between. CDR3 protein: CASSSPGLSYEQYF. CDR3 in DNA: TGTGCCAGCAGTTCTCCGGGACTCTCCTACGAGCAGTACTTC.

V usage is TRBV4-3 and J usage is TRBJ2-7; D gene ambiguous. This CDR3 has 14 amino acids. The V end lost 4 bases, the J end lost 5 bases, and 15 bases lay between the germline ends. Germline V gene lookup returns CDR1 LGHNA and CDR2 YSLEER. CDR3 bases: TGCGCCAGCAGCCGGAATTGGGGTGAGGACGAGCAGTACTTC. Its protein product is CASSRNWGEDEQYF.

This clone has at least ten counts. This rearrangement joins TRBV13 to TRBJ2-4; tentative D call: TRBD2 (5 bases). Germline V gene data show CDR1 as PRHDT and CDR2 as FYEKMQ (reference sequence). The CDR3 spans 14 residues. Trimming cost V 0 bases and J 6 bases, with 9 bases left between them. The CDR3 protein is CASSLGVGRNIQYF. The CDR3 nucleotides read TGTGCCAGCAGCTTAGGAGTGGGGAGAAACATTCAGTACTTC.

This clone was detected many times. This rearrangement joins TRBV11-2 to TRBJ2-7; D ambiguous. The CDR3 has 12 amino acids. Germline V gene data show CDR1 as SGHAT and CDR2 as FQNNGV. V lost 5 bases, J lost 4 bases, and 9 bases lay in between. The CDR3 protein is CASSATQYEQYF. Here the CDR3 DNA reads TGTGCCAGCAGCGCCACCCAGTACGAGCAGTACTTC.

The chain employs TRBV27 and TRBJ1-1; 9 nucleotides agree with TRBD1. Germline V gene lookup returns CDR1 MNHEY and CDR2 SMNVEV (reference sequence). The CDR3 has 16 residues. V was pared by 4 bases and J by 5 bases, with 11 bases of the junction left unmatched. CDR3 amino acids: CASSYSYRGRRTEAFF. The DNA for the CDR3 is TGTGCCAGCAGTTACTCCTACAGGGGGCGCCGGACTGAAGCTTTCTTT.

This clone was counted only a few times. This chain links TRBV9 with TRBJ2-7; 10 nucleotides line up with TRBD2. Unmatched junction bases numbered 2, after V lost 3 bases and J lost 2 bases. The CDR3 is made up of 14 amino acids. Germline V CDR1 and CDR2: SGDLS, YYNGEE. The CDR3: CASSEGLAPYEQYF. The CDR3 nucleotides are TGTGCCAGCAGCGAGGGACTAGCGCCCTACGAGCAGTACTTC.

The chain is built from TRBV29-1 and TRBJ2-7; the D gene is possibly TRBD2 (5 bases). The germline gives CDR1 SQVTM, CDR2 ANQGSEA. V dropped 4 bases and J dropped 7 bases, with 23 bases sitting between them. CDR3 length: 15 amino acids. DNA for the CDR3: TGCAGCGTTGGGGATGGATCACGCGGGTCGTCTGAGCAGTACTTC. This translates into CSVGDGSRGSSEQYF.

This clone was detected ten times or more. The V call is TRBV7-3, the J call TRBJ2-1; possible D gene TRBD1, 6 bases. V was clipped by 5 bases and J by 4 bases, with 12 bases between them. Germline-derived CDR1 and CDR2 are SGHTA and FQGTGA. The CDR3 loop spans 14 amino acids. The CDR3 sequence is CASSPDRTYNEQFF. The CDR3 coding sequence is TGTGCCAGCAGCCCTGACAGGACTTACAATGAGCAGTTCTTC.

This sequence joins TRBV5-1 and TRBJ2-5, with D tentatively TRBD1 (6 bases). Trimming left V 4 bases short and J 4 bases short, with 14 bases between. The CDR3 loop spans 14 amino acids. Germline V gene sequence: CDR1 SGHRS, CDR2 YFSETQ. CDR3 residues: CASSGTGQGETQYF. The CDR3 DNA sequence: TGCGCCAGCAGCGGAACAGGGCAGGGAGAGACCCAGTACTTC.

The J gene is TRBJ1-4, the V gene TRBV4-3; D gene uncertain. Trimming shortened V by 1 base and J by 10 bases, and 16 bases separated the two germline ends. The CDR3 is 15 residues long. The V gene's germline CDR1 is LGHNA and CDR2 YSLEER. Written as DNA, the CDR3 is TGCGCCAGCAGCCAAGTCGGGAGAAGAATCGGAAAACTGTTTTTT. The encoded protein is CASSQVGRRIGKLFF.